This passage covers 20 T cell receptor beta chains from one sample sequenced in a study of cytomegalovirus exposure and HLA in healthy donors. This PCR relied on a set of 60 Vbeta primers and 13 Jbeta primers. Measured with immunoSEQ multiplex PCR; TCRdb has only the in-frame clones, and not every one. Found here are about 130,000 clones, approximately 69% of them singletons; the top ten hold 4%. The sample comprised PBMCs. These receptors all stem from a man in his forties in good health and CMV-seropositive.

This clone has just one count. The J gene is TRBJ1-5, the V gene TRBV2, with 10 bases aligning to TRBD1. V trimming: 5 bases; J trimming: 4 bases; junction bases outside the gene matches: 14. CDR3 size: 18 residues. Germline V gene data show CDR1 as SNHLY and CDR2 as FYNNEI. The CDR3 nucleotides read TGTGCCAGCAGTCTAGGGACGACAGGGGGCATGATGAATCAGCCCCAGCATTTT. It codes for CASSLGTTGGMMNQPQHF.

The chain recombines TRBV28 with TRBJ1-1; a weak D match, TRBD1 (6 bases). Germline CDR1 reads MDHEN; CDR2 reads SYDVKM. V lost 6 bases and J lost 0, with 17 bases in between. The CDR3 spans 16 residues. The chain's CDR3 is CASSQTQQGMNTEAFF. Written as DNA, the CDR3 is TGTGCCAGCAGCCAAACCCAACAGGGCATGAACACTGAAGCTTTCTTT.

The rearrangement joins TRBV18 to TRBJ1-1; 7 nucleotides match TRBD1. The CDR3 loop spans 16 amino acids. Germline lookup yields CDR1 KGHSH and CDR2 LQKENI. The V gene end was trimmed by 0 bases and the J gene end by 4 bases; junction bases not matched to a gene: 8. CDR3 nucleotides: TGTGCCAGCTCACCACCCGGGAGACAGGGTTCCACTGAAGCTTTCTTT. This sequence encodes CASSPPGRQGSTEAFF.

The chain links TRBV30 to TRBJ1-5; D possibly corresponds to TRBD1 (5 bases). This CDR3 region has 16 residues. V was clipped by 1 base and J by 3 bases, with 16 bases between them. Germline CDR1 is GTSNPN and CDR2 is SVGIG (reference sequence). The CDR3 DNA sequence: TGTGCCTGGAGTGGTCCGGGGGGTGGGGTCAATCAGCCCCAGCATTTT. As protein: CAWSGPGGGVNQPQHF.

The J gene is TRBJ1-1, the V gene TRBV5-6; D gene uncertain. Germline-derived CDR1 and CDR2 are SGHDT and YYEEEE. This CDR3 has 12 amino acids. Trimming left V 2 bases short and J 4 bases short, with 6 bases between. Here the CDR3 DNA reads TGTGCCAGCAGCTTTCTTGTCACTGAAGCTTTCTTT. Its protein product is CASSFLVTEAFF.

V usage is TRBV29-1 and J usage is TRBJ1-1; 8 bases map to TRBD1. V lost 3 bases to trimming and J lost 5 bases; unmatched junction nucleotides: 8. The CDR3 has 14 residues. The germline gives CDR1 SQVTM, CDR2 ANQGSEA. The CDR3 sequence is CSVDAVDRVTEAFF. The CDR3 DNA reads as TGCAGCGTTGATGCAGTGGACAGGGTGACTGAAGCTTTCTTT.

The chain recombines TRBV29-1 with TRBJ2-5; 9 positions agree with TRBD1. CDR3 size: 12 residues. Germline-derived CDR1 and CDR2 are SQVTM and ANQGSEA. V dropped 4 bases and J dropped 9; count of bases not matched to a gene: 6. The CDR3 region has the DNA TGCAGCGTTGGGGACAGGGCCCAGGCCCAGTACTTC. Its translation: CSVGDRAQAQYF.

CDR3 sequence reads: CASSTDRGRHTEAFF. Here the CDR3 DNA reads TGTGCCAGTAGTACAGACAGGGGGCGTCACACTGAAGCTTTCTTT. J is TRBJ1-1 and V is TRBV19; 10 nucleotides align to TRBD1. Germline CDR1 is LNHDA and CDR2 is SQIVND (reference sequence). J lost 3 bases, V lost 4 bases, and 5 bases had no gene match. The CDR3 extends over 15 amino acids.

The V call is TRBV25-1, the J call TRBJ2-5; TRBD1 matches 11 bases. J gave up 3 bases and V 3 bases, and 9 bases lay outside the gene matches. CDR3 length equals 17 residues. Per germline, CDR1 MGHDK and CDR2 SYGVNS. The CDR3 bases are TGTGCCAGCAGTGAGAGTTTAGGACAGGGGGCTAAAGAGACCCAGTACTTC. Protein product: CASSESLGQGAKETQYF.

V usage is TRBV19 and J usage is TRBJ2-7; 8 nucleotides line up with TRBD1. The CDR3 covers 13 residues. The trim removed 7 bases at V and 4 bases at J, leaving 6 bases unmatched. The V gene's germline CDR1 is LNHDA and CDR2 SQIVND (reference sequence). CDR3 amino acids: CASKRTGGYEQYF. In DNA form, the CDR3 reads TGTGCCAGTAAGAGAACAGGGGGATACGAGCAGTACTTC.

This clone has a single count. The V and J genes are TRBV11-3 and TRBJ1-1, with 7 bases lining up with TRBD1. Germline CDR1 SGHNT, CDR2 YENEEA. The CDR3 length is 15 residues. The V segment lost 5 bases and the J segment 10 bases; nucleotides outside the gene matches: 16. CDR3 residues: CASSPFRDSWMRAFF. CDR3 DNA: TGTGCCAGCAGCCCTTTCCGGGACAGTTGGATGAGAGCTTTCTTT.

The chain uses TRBV18 and TRBJ2-3, with D perhaps TRBD1 (6 bases). Germline CDR1 is KGHSH and CDR2 is LQKENI. V lost 5 bases, J lost 6 bases, and 12 bases lay in between. The CDR3 is made up of 13 amino acids. This chain's CDR3 is CASSVQGRDTQYF. The CDR3 DNA follows: TGTGCCAGCTCAGTACAGGGCAGGGATACGCAGTATTTT.

The rearrangement joins TRBV19 to TRBJ2-7; D possibly corresponds to TRBD1 (6 bases). The germline gives CDR1 LNHDA, CDR2 SQIVND (reference sequence). CDR3 length equals 13 residues. V was pared by 4 bases and J by 2 bases, with 9 bases between. DNA for the CDR3: TGTGCCAGTAGTAGGGCAGGGGCCTACGAGCAGTACTTC. This translates into CASSRAGAYEQYF.

This clone has more than one count but fewer than ten. The chain links TRBV5-5 to TRBJ1-2; D uncertain. The V gene lost 2 bases and the J gene lost 3 bases, with 11 bases spanning the gap. Germline V gene data show CDR1 as SGHKS and CDR2 as YYEKEE (reference sequence). The CDR3 loop spans 14 amino acids. DNA for the CDR3: TGTGCCAGCAGCTTTGCGGGAGGCGACTATGGCTACACCTTC. This codes for CASSFAGGDYGYTF.

This clone has only one observation. The chain is built from TRBV10-1 and TRBJ2-1; 10 nucleotides match TRBD2. Germline V lookup: CDR1 WNHNN, CDR2 SYGVQD (reference sequence). The CDR3 is made up of 15 amino acids. The V gene end was trimmed by 3 bases and the J gene end by 7 bases; junction bases not matched to a gene: 6. CDR3 DNA sequence: TGCGCCAGCAGTGAAGGTGGAGCGGGGGGGAATGAGCAGTTCTTC. Translation: CASSEGGAGGNEQFF.

This chain uses TRBV10-3 with TRBJ2-7, with D possibly being TRBD1 (6 bases). The V gene's germline CDR1 is ENHRY and CDR2 SYGVKD. This CDR3 is built from 13 residues. The germline V and J ends were trimmed by 5 bases and 3 bases, with 11 bases remaining between them. The CDR3 protein is CAISRQDNYEQYF. DNA of the CDR3: TGTGCCATCAGTCGACAGGACAACTACGAGCAGTACTTC.

The V and J genes are TRBV5-8 and TRBJ2-2; D is perhaps TRBD2 (6 bases). The V end was cut by 3 bases, the J end by 1 base, with 13 bases between. The CDR3 totals 16 residues. The germline CDR1 and CDR2 sequences are SGHTS and YDEGEE. The CDR3 loop is CASSSWTNLNTGELFF. For the CDR3, the DNA is TGTGCCAGCAGCTCCTGGACTAACTTGAACACCGGGGAGCTGTTTTTT.

The rearrangement joins TRBV7-2 to TRBJ2-1; 8 bases agree with TRBD1. J gave up 3 bases and V 4 bases, and 5 bases lay outside the gene matches. Per the germline V gene, CDR1 is SGHTA and CDR2 is FQGNSA. This CDR3 region has 15 residues. The DNA of the CDR3 is TGTGCCAGCAGCTCGGACAGGGCCTACTACAATGAGCAGTTCTTC. It is translated as CASSSDRAYYNEQFF.

This clone was seen a handful of times. The V call is TRBV10-1, the J call TRBJ2-1; tentatively, D is TRBD2 (7 bases). Germline values: CDR1 WNHNN, CDR2 SYGVQD (reference sequence). The V and J ends lost 8 bases and 6 bases respectively, with 17 bases between them. This CDR3 is 14 amino acids long. In DNA, the CDR3 is TGCGCCAGCCGGGGGGCAACTGGGGGCAATGAGCAGTTCTTC. Residues: CASRGATGGNEQFF.

The chain employs TRBV30 and TRBJ1-5; D is undetermined. CDR3 length: 16 residues. V lost 0 bases to trimming and J lost 0 bases, with 12 bases between them. CDR1 and CDR2 (germline): GTSNPN, SVGIG (reference sequence). This CDR3 is CAWSVPGMVSNQPQHF. The CDR3, as DNA: TGTGCCTGGAGTGTACCGGGAATGGTTAGCAATCAGCCCCAGCATTTT.